This TCR beta chain was observed in a study of cytomegalovirus exposure and HLA in healthy donors. Vbeta (60) and Jbeta (13) primers were used in the PCR. Assay: immunoSEQ multiplex PCR; the TCRdb copy retains only in-frame clones and omits some. The data show over 150,000 clones, roughly 80% seen once. Of note for this clone: Its cognate antigen is unknown.

Study conclusions and caveats: Looking again later, the authors saw that most CMV-associated TCR beta chains seemed HLA-restricted. Analysis performed later showed TCR beta chains linked to HLA being more clonally expanded than equally common others.

Looked up from germline, CDR1 is GTSNPN and CDR2 is SVGIG (reference sequence). Losses at the gene ends were 2 bases for V and 8 bases for J; bases not matched to a gene: 14. There are 18 residues in the CDR3. The rearrangement links TRBV30 to TRBJ2-1; TRBD2 agrees at 14 bases. The sample taken for sequencing was PBMCs. This receptor was obtained from a woman between 35 and 50 years old in good health and CMV-seronegative. This chain's CDR3 is CAWSPSPGLAGVGYEQFF. The CDR3 DNA reads as TGTGCCTGGAGTCCATCTCCGGGACTAGCGGGAGTAGGCTATGAGCAGTTCTTC.